Listed below are T cell receptor beta chains from one sample, sequenced in a study of neurological immune-mediated disorders. TCRdb itself ran the 5' RACE reads through MiXCR, one entry per CDR3 protein. The sample yields about 40,000 distinct CDR3 sequences, more than 2% seen once. Sequencing was carried out using PBMCs. Receptors were obtained from a man between 45 and 60 years old with multiple sclerosis. Each CDR3 is given with its conserved first and last residue. D genes are given only for firm matches. The size of a clone is reported for some rows only, either as once, few or many, or as a class for expanded clones.

TRBJ1-2 | many | TRBD1 | TRBV12-3/TRBV12-4 | TGTGCCAGCAGTTTCGGGGACAGGGGCTTTTATGGCTACACCTTC | CASSFGDRGFYGYTF
TRBJ1-1 | many | NA | TRBV7-9 | TGTGCCAGCAGCTTAACGGGGGCAAAAGAAGCTTTCTTT | CASSLTGAKEAFF
TRBJ1-2 | many | NA | TRBV5-1 | TGCGCCAGCAGCTCTCCGGGGCAGGAGAACTATGGCTACACCTTC | CASSSPGQENYGYTF
TRBJ2-7 | many | TRBD2 | TRBV28 | TGTGCCAGCAATCGAGCGGGGAGTGTGGAGCAGTACTTC | CASNRAGSVEQYF
TRBJ2-7 | few | NA | TRBV5-1 | TGCGCCAGCAGCTCTATTCCGGGCCACCGTAATATGGGCTACGAGCAGTACTTC | CASSSIPGHRNMGYEQYF
TRBJ2-7 | many | TRBD2 | TRBV6-5 | TGTGCCAGCAGTTACTCTATTGCGGGGGATCCCTACGAGCAGTACTTC | CASSYSIAGDPYEQYF
TRBJ2-3 | many | NA | TRBV7-8 | TGTGCCAGCAGCTGGACTATGGCTCGCACAGATACGCAGTATTTT | CASSWTMARTDTQYF
TRBJ2-5 | NA | NA | TRBV10-3 | TGTGCCATCAGTGATCTGGGGCCAGTGCACCAAGAGACCCAGTACTTC | CAISDLGPVHQETQYF
TRBJ2-2 | many | NA | TRBV18 | TGTGCCAGCTCACCTTCAGAGACGAACACCGGGGAGCTGTTTTTT | CASSPSETNTGELFF
TRBJ2-3 | many | NA | TRBV9 | TGTGCCAGCAGCGCGACCTCCATAAAGGATACGCAGTATTTT | CASSATSIKDTQYF
TRBJ1-5 | many | TRBD1 | TRBV20-1 | TGCAGTGCTCCACAGGGGGGGCAGCGGCAGCCCCAGCATTTT | CSAPQGGQRQPQHF
TRBJ2-7 | many | TRBD1 | TRBV20-1 | TGCAGTGCTATAGTGGGGGACAGGGGCGAGCAGTACTTC | CSAIVGDRGEQYF